Listed below are T cell receptor beta chains from one sample, sequenced in a study of OX40 agonist ivuxolimab in advanced cancers. This table comes from immunoSEQ multiplex PCR, and its TCRdb copy is limited to in-frame clones, with some not included. The data contain 50,000 to 70,000 clones, about 85% of them singletons. The sequencing here drew on CD4+ or CD8+ T cells sorted from blood, taken in a trial of the OX40 agonist ivuxolimab. These receptors were taken from an adult with an advanced solid tumor such as melanoma, head and neck, liver or kidney cancer. Both conserved end residues are part of each CDR3. D genes are given only for firm matches. For some rows the clone size is stated as once, few or many, or as a class when expanded; others skip it.

clone_size j_call v_call d_call cdr3_nt cdr3_aa
. TRBJ2-7 TRBV27 TRBD1 TGTGCCAGCAGTCCACCGGGACAGGGGACCCGCTACGAGCAGTACTTC CASSPPGQGTRYEQYF
once TRBJ2-1 TRBV28 . TGTGCCAGCAGAGAGGGGAAGGGTGAGCAGTTCTTC CASREGKGEQFF
once TRBJ2-1 TRBV7-8 . TGTGCCAGCAGCTTTTCGGGGGCGCTAAACAATGAGCAGTTCTTC CASSFSGALNNEQFF
. TRBJ2-5 TRBV7-3 TRBD1 TGTGCCAGCAGCTCAACAGGGGGCTATGGGACCCAGTACTTC CASSSTGGYGTQYF
. TRBJ1-1 TRBV7-2 . TGTGCCAGCAGCTTAGGTGCCGGGGCAGCTTTCTTT CASSLGAGAAFF
. TRBJ2-2 TRBV6-5 . TGTGCCAGCAGTTACATCTCCGGGGAGCTGTTTTTT CASSYISGELFF
. TRBJ1-5 TRBV7-6 . TGTGCCAGCAGCTTAGCTAGCAATCAGCCCCAGCATTTT CASSLASNQPQHF
. TRBJ2-3 TRBV10-1 . TGCGCCAGCACGAGGGGAGTAGGAGATACGCAGTATTTT CASTRGVGDTQYF
. TRBJ1-1 TRBV28 TRBD1 TGTGCCAGCAGTTCTCTCCCCGGGACAGGGAACACTGAAGCTTTCTTT CASSSLPGTGNTEAFF
. TRBJ2-7 TRBV29-1 TRBD2 TGCAGCGCTGTCGCCGGGAGCGGGAGGGCCGGCGAGCAGTACTTC CSAVAGSGRAGEQYF
. TRBJ2-2 TRBV7-9 . TGTGTCTCCAGGGGTGGAGCGAACACCGGGGAGCTGTTTTTT CVSRGGANTGELFF
. TRBJ2-7 TRBV20-1 . TGCAGTGGGACGGCAACCTACGAGCAGTACTTC CSGTATYEQYF
. TRBJ2-7 TRBV18 . TGTGCCAGCTCACCGGCAGGCGACTCCTACGAGCAGTACTTC CASSPAGDSYEQYF
. TRBJ2-7 TRBV28 TRBD1 TGTGCCAGCAGCAGGGGGCGCCGCTACGAGCAGTACTTC CASSRGRRYEQYF
few TRBJ1-2 TRBV5-1 . TGCGCCAGCAGCTTCGACGGCCCGCCTGGCGGCTACACCTTC CASSFDGPPGGYTF
. TRBJ1-1 TRBV6-1 . TGTGCCAGCAGTGATGGAGGGAAGAACACTGAAGCTTTCTTT CASSDGGKNTEAFF
medium-sized TRBJ1-3 TRBV9 . TGTGCCAGCAGCGTGGCCAGCAATGGAAACACCATATATTTT CASSVASNGNTIYF
. TRBJ2-7 TRBV5-8 . TGTGCCAGCAGCTTGTATGGGGGCGCGAAAGGGCCCGAGCAGTACTTC CASSLYGGAKGPEQYF
. TRBJ2-2 TRBV5-4 TRBD1 TGTGCCAGCAGCTTGGTTCGTGGTCGAGACAGGGTGACCACCGGGGAGCTGTTTTTT CASSLVRGRDRVTTGELFF